This TCR beta chain is from a study of T cells in narcolepsy. Turning to the study itself: Healthy controls were enrolled alongside patients with narcolepsy type 1 or type 2. Points from the study as a whole: Healthy controls reportedly lacked the autoreactive clonotypes serially found in patients' blood. HCRT-specific and TRIB2-specific autoreactive clonotypes appeared among same-patient CSF and blood CD4+ clonotypes. Some memory CD4+ repertoires had no autoreactive clone sequences.

The germline gives CDR1 MNHNY, CDR2 SVGAGI (reference sequence). CDR3 size: 13 residues. V dropped 6 bases and J dropped 4 bases, with 13 bases sitting between them. Concerning this clone: Its antigen is not known.

Using immunoSEQ multiplex PCR, the repertoire was profiled, and TCRdb retains in-frame clones only, with some absent. Of 34,000 or so clones detected, under 85% appear once; the ten largest clones hold roughly 3.8%. V is TRBV6-6 and J is TRBJ2-7; D is perhaps TRBD2 (5 bases). The sequencing sample was made of memory (CD45RA-) CD4+ T cells from blood. This receptor was identified in a human donor in good health. CDR3 nucleotides: TGTGCCAGCAGCTCGGGCGGGCCTTACGAGCAGTACTTC. Encoded protein: CASSSGGPYEQYF.